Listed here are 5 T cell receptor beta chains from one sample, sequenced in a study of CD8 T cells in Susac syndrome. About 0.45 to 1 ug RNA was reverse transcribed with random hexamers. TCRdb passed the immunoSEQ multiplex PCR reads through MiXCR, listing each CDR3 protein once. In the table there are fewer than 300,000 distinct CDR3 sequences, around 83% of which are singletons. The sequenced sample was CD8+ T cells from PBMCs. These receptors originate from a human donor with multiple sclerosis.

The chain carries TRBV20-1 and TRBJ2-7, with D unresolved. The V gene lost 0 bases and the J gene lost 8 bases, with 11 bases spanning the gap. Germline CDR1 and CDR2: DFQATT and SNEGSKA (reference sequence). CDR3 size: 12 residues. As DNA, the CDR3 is TGCAGTGCTAGAGATTGGGCAGCTAAGCAGTACTTC. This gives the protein CSARDWAAKQYF.

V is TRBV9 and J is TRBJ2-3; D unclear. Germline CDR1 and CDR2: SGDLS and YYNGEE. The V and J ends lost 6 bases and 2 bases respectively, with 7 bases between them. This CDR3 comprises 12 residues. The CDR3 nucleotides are TGTGCCAGCATCGGTGACACAGATACGCAGTATTTT. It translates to CASIGDTDTQYF.

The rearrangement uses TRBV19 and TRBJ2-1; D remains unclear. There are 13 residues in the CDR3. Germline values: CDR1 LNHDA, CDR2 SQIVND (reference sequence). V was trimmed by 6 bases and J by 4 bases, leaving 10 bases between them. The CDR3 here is CASSPSAYNEQFF. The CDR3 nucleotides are TGTGCCAGTAGCCCTTCGGCGTACAATGAGCAGTTCTTC.

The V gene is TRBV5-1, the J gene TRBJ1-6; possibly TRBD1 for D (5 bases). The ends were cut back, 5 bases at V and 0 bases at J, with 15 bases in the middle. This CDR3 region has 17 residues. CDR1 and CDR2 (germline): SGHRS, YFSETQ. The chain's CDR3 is CASRTTTASSYNSPLHF. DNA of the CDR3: TGCGCCAGCAGGACAACGACAGCGAGCTCCTATAATTCACCCCTCCACTTT.

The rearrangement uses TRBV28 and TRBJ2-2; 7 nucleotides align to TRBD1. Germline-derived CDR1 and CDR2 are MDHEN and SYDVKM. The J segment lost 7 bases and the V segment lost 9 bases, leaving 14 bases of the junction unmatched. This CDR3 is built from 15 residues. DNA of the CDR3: TGTGCCAGTACCAGAACAGGGGAACGAGACGGGGAGCTGTTTTTT. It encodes CASTRTGERDGELFF.